This TCR beta chain was identified in a study of blood T cell repertoires in COVID-19. Study-level information: The origin of the acute and convalescent COVID-19 samples was the United States, Italy and Spain. Sources were T cells, B-cell-depleted T cells, or PBMCs; the material itself was cDNA or gDNA.

The CDR3 runs to 16 residues. Germline-derived CDR1 and CDR2 are SGHKS and YYEKEE (reference sequence). V was shortened by 5 bases and J by 2 bases, with 17 bases between the two germline ends. Data came from immunoSEQ multiplex PCR; TCRdb stores just in-frame clones and leaves some out. The table has more than 70,000 clones, about nine tenths seen once; the top ten hold 8% to 9.5%. Sequenced material: peripheral blood. The chain recombines TRBV5-5 with TRBJ2-1, with D possibly matching TRBD1 (5 bases). This TCR derives from a man aged 45 to 65 with acute or convalescent COVID-19. As DNA, the CDR3 is TGTGCCAGCAGACCAGGGCCGGACGGCACCTACAATGAGCAGTTCTTC. Its protein product is CASRPGPDGTYNEQFF.